These 29 T cell receptor beta chains were sequenced from one sample in a study of blood T cell repertoires in COVID-19. Profiling relied on immunoSEQ multiplex PCR, and the TCRdb table lists in-frame clones only, not all of them. The table includes around 54,000 clones, 80% to 90% detected once. The sequencing sample was made of peripheral blood. All receptors derive from a woman aged 55-70 years with acute or convalescent COVID-19.

The chain has TRBV5-1 and TRBJ1-6; no clear D. Germline V gene data show CDR1 as SGHRS and CDR2 as YFSETQ. V lost 0 bases to trimming and J lost 7 bases, with 8 bases between them. The CDR3 has 14 residues. DNA of the CDR3: TGCGCCAGCAGCTTGGTGGAGTCGAATTCACCCCTCCACTTT. Amino acids: CASSLVESNSPLHF.

The genes are TRBV28 and TRBJ2-1; the D gene is possibly TRBD1 (6 bases). The V end was cut by 3 bases, the J end by 5 bases, with 11 bases between. In germline, CDR1 is MDHEN, CDR2 SYDVKM. CDR3 length equals 14 residues. CDR3 sequence reads: CASSFQGRHNEQFF. The CDR3 DNA reads TGTGCCAGCAGTTTTCAGGGGAGACACAATGAGCAGTTCTTC. Full variable domain (remainder filled in from reference TRBV28 and TRBJ2-1): DVKVTQSSRYLVKRTGEKVFLECVQDMDHENMFWYRQDPGLGLRLIYFSYDVKMKEKGDIPEGYSVSREKKERFSLILESASTNQTSMYLCASSFQGRHNEQFFGPGTRLTVL.

This clone was observed a handful of times. The chain carries TRBV5-1 and TRBJ1-3; D unresolved. The germline gives CDR1 SGHRS, CDR2 YFSETQ. V lost 4 bases, J lost 0 bases, and 8 bases lay in between. The CDR3 totals 14 residues. CDR3 DNA: TGCGCCAGCAGCCTTGGGAGCTCTGGAAACACCATATATTTT. Translation gives CASSLGSSGNTIYF. Combining the CDR3 with reference TRBV5-1 and TRBJ1-3 gives the whole variable domain KAGVTQTPRYLIKTRGQQVTLSCSPISGHRSVSWYQQTPGQGLQFLFEYFSETQRNKGNFPGRFSGRQFSNSRSEMNVSTLELGDSALYLCASSLGSSGNTIYFGEGSWLTVV.

The chain combines TRBV5-6 with TRBJ1-2; tentative D call: TRBD1 (6 bases). CDR1 and CDR2 from the germline V gene are SGHDT and YYEEEE. The CDR3 consists of 14 residues. Trimming removed 4 bases at V and 7 bases at J, with 17 bases between. CDR3 sequence (DNA): TGTGCCAGCAGCCCACAGGGTTTTTCTGGTGGCTACACCTTC. This sequence encodes CASSPQGFSGGYTF.

The genes are TRBV5-5 and TRBJ1-2; TRBD1 might be the D (6 bases). Germline V gene lookup returns CDR1 SGHKS and CDR2 YYEKEE (reference sequence). Trimming took 0 bases from V and 4 from J, leaving 13 bases between them. This CDR3 comprises 15 residues. The CDR3 loop is CASSLDPQGAYGYTF. In DNA, the CDR3 is TGTGCCAGCAGCTTGGACCCACAGGGTGCCTATGGCTACACCTTC.

The chain joins TRBV28 to TRBJ1-2, with 7 bases identical to TRBD1. Trimming took 5 bases from V and 4 from J; bases not matched to a gene: 7. This CDR3 is 14 amino acids long. From germline, CDR1 is MDHEN and CDR2 SYDVKM. For the CDR3, the DNA is TGTGCCAGCAGTACAGGGGCCGGGGGCTATGGCTACACCTTC. Its protein is CASSTGAGGYGYTF.

The V and J genes are TRBV7-9 and TRBJ1-2; a weak D match, TRBD1 (5 bases). Germline values: CDR1 SEHNR, CDR2 FQNEAQ (reference sequence). The ends were cut back, 1 base at V and 8 bases at J, with 17 bases in the middle. CDR3 length: 15 amino acids. The DNA of the CDR3 is TGTGCCAGCAGCTTAGATGTTAACAGGAAGCAGGGCTACACCTTC. Translation gives CASSLDVNRKQGYTF.

The J gene is TRBJ2-7, the V gene TRBV13; TRBD1 matches at 10 bases. V shed 3 bases and J 3 bases; nucleotides not matched to a gene: 2. CDR1 is PRHDT and CDR2 is FYEKMQ in the germline V gene (reference sequence). The CDR3 totals 14 residues. The CDR3 here is CASSFRDRGYEQYF. The CDR3 DNA reads as TGTGCCAGCAGCTTTCGGGACAGGGGCTACGAGCAGTACTTC.

The rearrangement joins TRBV11-2 to TRBJ1-3, with D unresolved. This CDR3 is built from 16 residues. Trimming shortened V by 2 bases and J by 1 base, and 12 bases separated the two germline ends. The germline CDR1 and CDR2 sequences are SGHAT and FQNNGV. The CDR3 DNA follows: TGTGCCAGCAGCTTAAGCAGCGTAAGGTCTGGAAACACCATATATTTT. It yields the protein CASSLSSVRSGNTIYF.

This clone was seen a single time. This chain joins TRBV3-1 (or the pseudogene TRBV3-2) and TRBJ1-2; a weak D match, TRBD1 (6 bases). The CDR3 contains 16 residues. CDR1 and CDR2 (germline): LGHDT, YNNKEL (reference sequence). With 2 bases removed from V and 3 bases from J, the gap between germline ends came to 16 bases. The CDR3 nucleotides are TGTGCCAGCAGCCAAACCCCAGCCGCAGGGGACTATGGCTACACCTTC. Protein product: CASSQTPAAGDYGYTF.

This sequence joins TRBV5-1 and TRBJ2-7; no reliable D call. CDR1 SGHRS and CDR2 YFSETQ come from the germline V gene. The CDR3 runs 15 residues. V was clipped by 5 bases and J by 0 bases, with 15 bases between them. The CDR3 nucleotides read TGCGCCAGCAGACAACAGCCCGAGATCTCCTACGAGCAGTACTTC. This gives the protein CASRQQPEISYEQYF. Variable domain in full (rest from reference TRBV5-1 and TRBJ2-7): KAGVTQTPRYLIKTRGQQVTLSCSPISGHRSVSWYQQTPGQGLQFLFEYFSETQRNKGNFPGRFSGRQFSNSRSEMNVSTLELGDSALYLCASRQQPEISYEQYFGPGTRLTVT.

V usage is TRBV19 and J usage is TRBJ1-6, with 8 bases fitting TRBD1. The germline V gene encodes CDR1 LNHDA and CDR2 SQIVND (reference sequence). CDR3 length: 15 residues. V trimming: 6 bases; J trimming: 10 bases; junction bases outside the gene matches: 11. The DNA for the CDR3 is TGTGCCAGTAGCCCACTGACAGGGGACAGGTCACCCCTCCACTTT. It yields the protein CASSPLTGDRSPLHF.

V is TRBV12-3 or TRBV12-4 and J is TRBJ2-1; possible D gene TRBD2, 7 bases. V gave up 6 bases and J gave up 10 bases, with 16 bases separating them. The CDR3 consists of 13 residues. CDR3 protein: CASSPGGGGEQFF. In DNA, the CDR3 is TGTGCCAGCAGCCCGGGGGGCGGAGGGGAGCAGTTCTTC.

The V gene is TRBV6-5, the J gene TRBJ1-2, with 10 bases that match TRBD1. The CDR3 is 15 amino acids. Trimming took 6 bases from V and 5 from J; bases not matched to a gene: 9. Germline V lookup: CDR1 MNHEY, CDR2 SVGAGI. The CDR3 region has the DNA TGTGCCAGCAGCCCATCAGGGACAGGGGATTATGGCTACACCTTC. Translating gives CASSPSGTGDYGYTF.

This clone was found a few times. The J gene is TRBJ2-7, the V gene TRBV11-2; D not resolved. Looked up from germline, CDR1 is SGHAT and CDR2 is FQNNGV. Trimming removed 5 bases from V and 6 bases from J, with 17 bases in between. This CDR3 comprises 14 residues. CDR3 in DNA: TGTGCCAGCAGCCTCGTCTGGCAGCGCGGCGAGCAGTACTTC. Its protein product is CASSLVWQRGEQYF.

The chain uses TRBV9 and TRBJ2-2, with 7 bases identical to TRBD2. This CDR3 spans 16 amino acids. The germline V gene has CDR1 SGDLS and CDR2 YYNGEE. V shed 4 bases, J shed 0 bases, and the junction held 6 bases outside the gene matches. CDR3: CASSPHAGANTGELFF. CDR3 DNA sequence: TGTGCCAGCAGCCCTCATGCGGGAGCGAACACCGGGGAGCTGTTTTTT.

V usage is TRBV6-1 and J usage is TRBJ2-1; the match to TRBD2 covers 7 bases. The germline V gene encodes CDR1 MNHNS and CDR2 SASEGT. V shed 2 bases, J shed 8 bases, and the junction held 12 bases outside the gene matches. The length of the CDR3 is 16 residues. CDR3 in DNA: TGTGCCAGCAGTGAATATCGAGCGGGGCCCACGGATGAGCAGTTCTTC. As protein: CASSEYRAGPTDEQFF.

There are a few counts of this clone. The gene calls are TRBV5-6 and TRBJ1-6; 8 bases fit TRBD1. The germline CDR1 and CDR2 sequences are SGHDT and YYEEEE. The CDR3 contains 14 residues. Trimming at V came to 1 base and at J to 11 bases, leaving 5 bases not matched to a gene. The CDR3 reads CASSLPDRATPLHF. The CDR3 bases are TGTGCCAGCAGCTTGCCGGACAGGGCGACACCCCTCCACTTT.

The rearrangement links TRBV9 to TRBJ2-2; perhaps TRBD1 as D (6 bases). Trimming pared 0 bases from V and 3 bases from J, leaving 9 bases between. The germline gives CDR1 SGDLS, CDR2 YYNGEE. The length of the CDR3 is 15 residues. The CDR3 DNA follows: TGTGCCAGCAGCGTAGGAGGGGGACACACCGGGGAGCTGTTTTTT. This translates into CASSVGGGHTGELFF.

This sequence joins TRBV7-9 and TRBJ1-2, with D uncertain. CDR3 size: 14 residues. Trimming took off 1 base at V and 1 base at J, with 7 bases between the two ends. Germline V gene lookup returns CDR1 SEHNR and CDR2 FQNEAQ (reference sequence). The CDR3 DNA reads as TGTGCCAGCAGCTTAGTTTCTGTTAACTATGGCTACACCTTC. Translated: CASSLVSVNYGYTF.

The chain recombines TRBV5-6 with TRBJ1-5, with 11 positions matching TRBD1. V shed 4 bases, J shed 2 bases, and the junction held 11 bases outside the gene matches. CDR1 and CDR2 (germline): SGHDT, YYEEEE. This CDR3 is built from 18 residues. CDR3 bases: TGTGCCAGCAGCCAAATCTTCCGGACAGGGGGCCGCAATCAGCCCCAGCATTTT. It translates to CASSQIFRTGGRNQPQHF.

The chain has TRBV4-1 and TRBJ1-6, with D possibly being TRBD1 (5 bases). V was clipped by 10 bases and J by 5 bases, with 15 bases between them. Germline V gene sequence: CDR1 MGHRA, CDR2 YSYEKL. The length of the CDR3 is 14 residues. DNA for the CDR3: TGCGCCACCCGATTAGGGGAAAATAATTCACCCCTCCACTTT. Its translation: CATRLGENNSPLHF.

There are a few counts of this clone. The chain carries TRBV27 and TRBJ1-2; TRBD1 aligns across 7 bases. V lost 4 bases to trimming and J lost 1 base; unmatched junction nucleotides: 9. Germline loops: CDR1 MNHEY, CDR2 SMNVEV (reference sequence). CDR3 length: 16 amino acids. CDR3 region: CASSSLRQGSNYGYTF. For the CDR3, the DNA is TGTGCCAGCAGTTCCCTTCGACAGGGAAGTAACTATGGCTACACCTTC.

The rearrangement joins TRBV18 to TRBJ2-7; D call uncertain. The CDR3 is 13 residues long. V was pared by 2 bases and J by 1 base, with 6 bases between. The germline gives CDR1 KGHSH, CDR2 LQKENI. The CDR3 loop is CASSPGSSYEQYF. The CDR3, as DNA: TGTGCCAGCTCACCAGGCAGTTCCTACGAGCAGTACTTC.

The chain couples TRBV29-1 to TRBJ1-1; D is uncertain. V lost 5 bases, J lost 0 bases, and 7 bases lay in between. The CDR3 consists of 12 residues. The germline CDR1 and CDR2 sequences are SQVTM and ANQGSEA. The CDR3 reads CSVCSLNTEAFF. DNA for the CDR3: TGCAGCGTTTGTTCTCTGAACACTGAAGCTTTCTTT.

This clone occurred a few times. The V call is TRBV5-4, the J call TRBJ2-7; 12 nucleotides match TRBD1. J was trimmed by 4 bases and V by 4 bases; bases with no gene match: 3. Germline CDR1 reads SGHNT; CDR2 reads YYREEE (reference sequence). The CDR3 spans 14 residues. CDR3: CASSPGQGAYEQYF. In nucleotides, the CDR3 is TGTGCCAGCAGCCCGGGACAGGGGGCGTACGAGCAGTACTTC.

The chain couples TRBV18 to TRBJ1-1; the match to TRBD1 covers 7 bases. V shed 6 bases and J 0 bases; nucleotides not matched to a gene: 7. The germline V gene encodes CDR1 KGHSH and CDR2 LQKENI. The CDR3 is 15 amino acids. The CDR3 loop is CASSRDRKMNTEAFF. CDR3 nucleotide sequence: TGTGCCAGCTCCCGGGACAGAAAGATGAACACTGAAGCTTTCTTT.

V is TRBV18 and J is TRBJ1-1, with D maybe TRBD1 (5 bases). The germline V and J ends were trimmed by 6 bases and 1 base, with 9 bases remaining between them. CDR1 KGHSH and CDR2 LQKENI come from the germline V gene. The CDR3 length is 13 residues. CDR3 in DNA: TGTGCCAGCTCTCTCGACAGGAACACTGAAGCTTTCTTT. This sequence encodes CASSLDRNTEAFF.

The rearrangement uses TRBV3-1 (or the pseudogene TRBV3-2) and TRBJ1-4; the D is unclear. Germline V lookup: CDR1 LGHDT, CDR2 YNNKEL (reference sequence). This CDR3 contains 13 residues. V dropped 4 bases and J dropped 5 bases, with 8 bases sitting between them. In DNA, the CDR3 is TGTGCCAGCAGCCCCAGGAGGAATGAAAAACTGTTTTTT. Translating gives CASSPRRNEKLFF.